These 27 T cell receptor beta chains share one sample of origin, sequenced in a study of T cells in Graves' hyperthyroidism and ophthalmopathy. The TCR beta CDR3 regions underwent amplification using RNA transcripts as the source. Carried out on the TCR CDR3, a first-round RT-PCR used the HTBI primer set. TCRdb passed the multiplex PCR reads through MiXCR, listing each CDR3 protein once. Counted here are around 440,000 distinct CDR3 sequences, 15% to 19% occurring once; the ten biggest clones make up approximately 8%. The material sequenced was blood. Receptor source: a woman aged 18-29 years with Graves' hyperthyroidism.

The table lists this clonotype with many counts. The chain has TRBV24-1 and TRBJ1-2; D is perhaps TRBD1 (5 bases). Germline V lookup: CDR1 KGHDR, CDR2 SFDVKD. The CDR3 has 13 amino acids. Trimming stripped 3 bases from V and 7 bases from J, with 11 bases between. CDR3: CATSDEVGAGYTF. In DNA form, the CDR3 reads TGTGCCACCAGTGATGAGGTCGGGGCTGGCTACACCTTC.

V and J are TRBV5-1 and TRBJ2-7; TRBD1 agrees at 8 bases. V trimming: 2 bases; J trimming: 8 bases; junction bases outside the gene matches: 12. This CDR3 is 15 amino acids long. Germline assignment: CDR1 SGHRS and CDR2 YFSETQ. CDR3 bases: TGCGCCAGCAGCTTAGCTGACAGGGGAGCTACGAAGCAGTACTTC. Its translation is CASSLADRGATKQYF.

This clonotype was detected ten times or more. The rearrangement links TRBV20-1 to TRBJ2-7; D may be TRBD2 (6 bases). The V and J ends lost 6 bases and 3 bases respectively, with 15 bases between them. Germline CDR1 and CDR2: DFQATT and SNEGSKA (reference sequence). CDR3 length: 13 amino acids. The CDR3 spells CSAESGLLYEQYF. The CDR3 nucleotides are TGCAGTGCCGAATCGGGACTCCTCTACGAGCAGTACTTC.

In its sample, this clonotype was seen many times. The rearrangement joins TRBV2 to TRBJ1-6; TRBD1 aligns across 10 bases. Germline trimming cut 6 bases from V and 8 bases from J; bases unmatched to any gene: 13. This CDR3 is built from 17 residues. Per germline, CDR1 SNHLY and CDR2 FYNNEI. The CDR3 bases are TGTGCCAGCAGGGATAGACAGGGGGCGCTGAGGGATTCACCCCTCCACTTT. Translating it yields CASRDRQGALRDSPLHF. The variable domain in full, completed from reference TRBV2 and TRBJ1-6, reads EPEVTQTPSHQVTQMGQEVILRCVPISNHLYFYWYRQILGQKVEFLVSFYNNEISEKSEIFDDQFSVERPDGSNFTLKIRSTKLEDSAMYFCASRDRQGALRDSPLHFGNGTRLTVT.

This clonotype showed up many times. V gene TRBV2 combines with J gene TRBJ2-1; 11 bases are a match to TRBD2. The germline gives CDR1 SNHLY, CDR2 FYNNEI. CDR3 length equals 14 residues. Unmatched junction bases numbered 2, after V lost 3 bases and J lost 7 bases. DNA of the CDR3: TGTGCCAGCAGTGAGACTAGCGGGACGAATGAGCAGTTCTTC. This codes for CASSETSGTNEQFF.

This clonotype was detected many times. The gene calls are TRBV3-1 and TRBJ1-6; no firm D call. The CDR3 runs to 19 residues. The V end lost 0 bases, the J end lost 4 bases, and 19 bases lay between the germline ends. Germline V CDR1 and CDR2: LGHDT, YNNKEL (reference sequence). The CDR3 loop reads CASSQDLDAAARYNSPLHF. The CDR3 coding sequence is TGTGCCAGCAGCCAAGATCTAGATGCGGCGGCGAGATATAATTCACCCCTCCACTTT. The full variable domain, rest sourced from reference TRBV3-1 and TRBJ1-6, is DTAVSQTPKYLVTQMGNDKSIKCEQNLGHDTMYWYKQDSKKFLKIMFSYNNKELIINETVPNRFSPKSPDKAHLNLHINSLELGDSAVYFCASSQDLDAAARYNSPLHFGNGTRLTVT.

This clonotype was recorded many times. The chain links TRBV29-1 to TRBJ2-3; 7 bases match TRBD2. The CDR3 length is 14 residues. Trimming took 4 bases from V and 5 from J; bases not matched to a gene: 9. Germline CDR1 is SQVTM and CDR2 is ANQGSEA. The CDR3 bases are TGCAGCGTTGTGGGAGGGGTCGGAGGAGATACGCAGTATTTT. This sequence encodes CSVVGGVGGDTQYF.

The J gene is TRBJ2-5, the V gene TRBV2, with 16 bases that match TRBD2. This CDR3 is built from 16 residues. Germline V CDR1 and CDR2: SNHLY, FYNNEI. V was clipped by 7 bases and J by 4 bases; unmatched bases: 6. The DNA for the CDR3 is TGTGCCAGCAACTTGGGACTAGCGGGGGGGGCAGAGACCCAGTACTTC. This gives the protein CASNLGLAGGAETQYF.

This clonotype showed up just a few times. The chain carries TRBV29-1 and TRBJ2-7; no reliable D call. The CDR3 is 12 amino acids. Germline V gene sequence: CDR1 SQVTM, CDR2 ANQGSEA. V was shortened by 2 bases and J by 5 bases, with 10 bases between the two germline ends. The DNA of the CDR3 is TGCAGCGTTGAAAGGGATTCCAACGAGCAGTACTTC. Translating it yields CSVERDSNEQYF.

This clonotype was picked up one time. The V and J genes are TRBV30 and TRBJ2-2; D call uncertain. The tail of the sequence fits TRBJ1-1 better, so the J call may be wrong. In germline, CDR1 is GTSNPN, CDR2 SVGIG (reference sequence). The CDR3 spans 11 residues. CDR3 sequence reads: CAWKTLLGAFF. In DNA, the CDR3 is TGTGCCTGGAAAACTCTTTTGGGAGCTTTCTTT.

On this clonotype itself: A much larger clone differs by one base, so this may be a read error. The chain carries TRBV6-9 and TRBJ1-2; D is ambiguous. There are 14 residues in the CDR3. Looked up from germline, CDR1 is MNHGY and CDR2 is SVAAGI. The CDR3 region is CASSYSKGIGGHTF. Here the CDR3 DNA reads TGTGCCAGCAGTTACTCGAAGGGTATTGGTGGCCACACCTTC.

The CDR3 coding sequence is TGCGCCAGCAGCATAGGATCTGAGGTCTCTCATAATTCACCCCTCCACTTT. Translating gives CASSIGSEVSHNSPLHF. This chain joins TRBV4-1 and TRBJ1-6, with D unclear. The V gene lost 5 bases and the J gene lost 5 bases, with 19 bases spanning the gap. The V gene's germline CDR1 is MGHRA and CDR2 YSYEKL. The CDR3 length is 17 residues.

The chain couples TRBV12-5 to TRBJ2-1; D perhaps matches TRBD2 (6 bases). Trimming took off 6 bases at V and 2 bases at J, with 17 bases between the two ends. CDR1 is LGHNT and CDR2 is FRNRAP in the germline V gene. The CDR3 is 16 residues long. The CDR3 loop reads CASGMGGWGAYNEQFF. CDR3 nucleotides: TGTGCTAGTGGGATGGGCGGGTGGGGGGCCTACAATGAGCAGTTCTTC.

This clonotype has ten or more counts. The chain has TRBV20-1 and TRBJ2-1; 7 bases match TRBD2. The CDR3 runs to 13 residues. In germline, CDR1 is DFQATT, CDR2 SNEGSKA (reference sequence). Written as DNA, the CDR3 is TGCAGCTGGGGAGGGGACCACGTGTTTGAGCAGTTCTTC. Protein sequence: CSWGGDHVFEQFF.

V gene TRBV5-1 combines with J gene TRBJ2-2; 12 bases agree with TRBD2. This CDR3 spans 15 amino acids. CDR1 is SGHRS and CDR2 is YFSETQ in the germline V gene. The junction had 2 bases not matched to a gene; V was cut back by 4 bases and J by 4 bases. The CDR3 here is CASSQGLAGTGELFF. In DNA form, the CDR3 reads TGCGCCAGCAGCCAGGGACTAGCGGGCACCGGGGAGCTGTTTTTT. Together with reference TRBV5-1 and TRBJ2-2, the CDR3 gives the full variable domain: KAGVTQTPRYLIKTRGQQVTLSCSPISGHRSVSWYQQTPGQGLQFLFEYFSETQRNKGNFPGRFSGRQFSNSRSEMNVSTLELGDSALYLCASSQGLAGTGELFFGEGSRLTVL.

Written as DNA, the CDR3 is TGTGCCAGCAGAGGACTAGCGGGAGCAGATACGCAGTATTTT. Amino acid sequence: CASRGLAGADTQYF. This sequence joins TRBV27 and TRBJ2-3, with 13 bases that match TRBD2. The CDR3 is 14 residues long. With 6 bases clipped from V and 4 bases from J, the junction kept 1 base outside the gene matches. Germline V gives CDR1 MNHEY, CDR2 SMNVEV (reference sequence).

Here the CDR3 DNA reads TGTGCCAGCACCATAAGCAGGGGCCCAGATACGCAGTATTTT. Residues: CASTISRGPDTQYF. This sequence joins TRBV11-2 and TRBJ2-3; D perhaps matches TRBD1 (6 bases). CDR1 is SGHAT and CDR2 is FQNNGV in the germline V gene. The CDR3 covers 14 residues. V was shortened by 7 bases and J by 4 bases, with 15 bases between the two germline ends.

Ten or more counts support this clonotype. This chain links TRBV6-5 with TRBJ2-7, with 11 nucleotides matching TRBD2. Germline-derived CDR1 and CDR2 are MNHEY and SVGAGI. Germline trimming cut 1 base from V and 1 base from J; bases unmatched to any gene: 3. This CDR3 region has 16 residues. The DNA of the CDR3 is TGTGCCAGCAGTTACTATCTAGCGGGGGGATCCTACGAGCAGTACTTC. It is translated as CASSYYLAGGSYEQYF.

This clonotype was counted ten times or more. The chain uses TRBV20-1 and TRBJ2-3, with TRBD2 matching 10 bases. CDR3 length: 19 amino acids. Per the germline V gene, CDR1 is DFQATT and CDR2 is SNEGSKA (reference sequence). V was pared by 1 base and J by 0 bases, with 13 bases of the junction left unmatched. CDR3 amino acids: CSARATGGPSGSSTDTQYF. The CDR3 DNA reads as TGCAGTGCTAGAGCTACAGGGGGACCTAGCGGGAGTAGCACAGATACGCAGTATTTT.

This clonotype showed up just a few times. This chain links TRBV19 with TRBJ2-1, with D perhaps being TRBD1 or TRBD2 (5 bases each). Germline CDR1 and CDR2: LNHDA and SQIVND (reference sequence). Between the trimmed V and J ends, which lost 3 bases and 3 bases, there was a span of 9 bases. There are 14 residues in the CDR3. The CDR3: CASSMGTLYNEQFF. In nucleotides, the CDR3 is TGTGCCAGTAGTATGGGGACCCTCTACAATGAGCAGTTCTTC.

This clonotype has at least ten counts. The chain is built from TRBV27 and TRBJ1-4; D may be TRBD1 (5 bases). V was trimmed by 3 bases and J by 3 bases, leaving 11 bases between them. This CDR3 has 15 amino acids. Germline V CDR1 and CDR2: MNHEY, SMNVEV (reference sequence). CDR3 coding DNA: TGTGCCAGCAGTTTCCTGCCGACAGCTAATGAAAAACTGTTTTTT. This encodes CASSFLPTANEKLFF.

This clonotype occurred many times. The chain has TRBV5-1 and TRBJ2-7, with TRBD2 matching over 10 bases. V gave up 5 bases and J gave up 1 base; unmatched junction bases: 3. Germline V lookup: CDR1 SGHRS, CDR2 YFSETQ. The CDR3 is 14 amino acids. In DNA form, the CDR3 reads TGCGCCAGCAGGGGACTAGCGACTTCCTACGAGCAGTACTTC. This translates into CASRGLATSYEQYF.

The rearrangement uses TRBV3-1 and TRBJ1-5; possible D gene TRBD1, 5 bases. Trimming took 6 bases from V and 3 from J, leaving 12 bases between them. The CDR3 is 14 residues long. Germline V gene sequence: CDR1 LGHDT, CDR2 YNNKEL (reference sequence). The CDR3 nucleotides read TGTGCCAGCAGTCGGGGGAATGACAATCAGCCCCAGCATTTT. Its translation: CASSRGNDNQPQHF.

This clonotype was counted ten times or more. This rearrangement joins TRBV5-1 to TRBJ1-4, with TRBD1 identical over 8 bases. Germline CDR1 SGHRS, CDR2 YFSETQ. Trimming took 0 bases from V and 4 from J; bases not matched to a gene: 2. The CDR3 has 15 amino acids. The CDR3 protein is CASSLDGQGNEKLFF. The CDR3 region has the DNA TGCGCCAGCAGCTTGGACGGACAGGGTAATGAAAAACTGTTTTTT.

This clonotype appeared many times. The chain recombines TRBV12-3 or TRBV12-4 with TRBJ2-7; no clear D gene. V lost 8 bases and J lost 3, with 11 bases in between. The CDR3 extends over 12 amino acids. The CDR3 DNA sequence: TGTGCCAGCGCTCCGTTCGTCTACGAGCAGTACTTC. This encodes CASAPFVYEQYF.

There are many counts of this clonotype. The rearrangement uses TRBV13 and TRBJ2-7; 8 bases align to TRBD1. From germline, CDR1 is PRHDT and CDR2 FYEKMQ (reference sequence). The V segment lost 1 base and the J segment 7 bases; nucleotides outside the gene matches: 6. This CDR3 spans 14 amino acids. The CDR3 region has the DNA TGTGCCAGCAGCTTAGTTCAGGGGGCAGGGGAGCAGTACTTC. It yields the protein CASSLVQGAGEQYF. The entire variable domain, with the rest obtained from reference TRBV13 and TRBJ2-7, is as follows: AAGVIQSPRHLIKEKRETATLKCYPIPRHDTVYWYQQGPGQDPQFLISFYEKMQSDKGSIPDRFSAQQFSDYHSELNMSSLELGDSALYFCASSLVQGAGEQYFGPGTRLTVT.

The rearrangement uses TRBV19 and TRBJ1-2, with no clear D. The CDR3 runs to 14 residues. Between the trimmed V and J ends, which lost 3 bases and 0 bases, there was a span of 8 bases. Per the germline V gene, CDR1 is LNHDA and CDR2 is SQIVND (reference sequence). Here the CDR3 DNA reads TGTGCCAGTAGTATTAATGCAGCTAACTATGGCTACACCTTC. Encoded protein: CASSINAANYGYTF.